The rows below give T cell receptor beta chains drawn from one sample of a study of CD4 T cells in relation to SARS-CoV-2 and coronaviruses. Measured with immunoSEQ multiplex PCR; TCRdb has only the in-frame clones, and not every one. This sample has roughly 28,000 clones, with just under 75% found just once. Their specific antigens are unknown. The sequencing sample was made of CD4+ T cells from PBMCs, cultured in vitro. The receptors shown here come from a human donor in good health. Both conserved end residues are part of each CDR3. The order of the fields is clone size, D gene, V gene, J gene, CDR3 protein, CDR3 DNA. A D gene is named only where the DNA matches it firmly. Clone size, where shown, is once, few, many, or a class for clones that have expanded.

>NA|NA|TRBV27|TRBJ1-2
CASSSTGHPTRGYGYTF
TGTGCCAGCAGTTCAACGGGTCATCCGACAAGGGGCTATGGCTACACCTTC
>NA|TRBD2|TRBV5-1|TRBJ2-2
CASSWTSGGPTANTGELFF
TGCGCCAGCAGCTGGACTAGCGGGGGGCCCACCGCGAACACCGGGGAGCTGTTTTTT
>NA|NA|TRBV7-2|TRBJ2-6
CASSPDGGSGANVLTF
TGTGCCAGCAGCCCCGACGGAGGGTCTGGGGCCAACGTCCTGACTTTC
>NA|NA|TRBV4-2|TRBJ2-5
CASSQEAGSGVGTQYF
TGTGCCAGCAGCCAAGAAGCAGGATCGGGGGTGGGGACCCAGTACTTC
>NA|NA|TRBV2|TRBJ2-3
CASIGKTSTDTQYF
TGTGCCAGCATTGGGAAAACTAGCACAGATACGCAGTATTTT
>NA|NA|TRBV3-1/TRBV3-2|TRBJ2-7
CASSGQPSYEQYF
TGTGCCAGCAGCGGACAGCCTTCCTACGAGCAGTACTTC
>NA|NA|TRBV12-3/TRBV12-4|TRBJ2-1
CASRAVFDNEQFF
TGTGCCAGCAGAGCGGTGTTTGACAATGAGCAGTTCTTC
>NA|NA|TRBV5-1|TRBJ1-2
CASSLDRNYGYTF
TGCGCCAGCAGCTTGGACAGGAACTATGGCTACACCTTC
>NA|NA|TRBV19|TRBJ1-5
CASSIPGARNQPQHF
TGTGCCAGTAGTATTCCGGGGGCGCGCAATCAGCCCCAGCATTTT
>NA|TRBD2|TRBV13|TRBJ2-7
CASSLRIGGLPHEQYF
TGTGCCAGCAGCCTCCGGATCGGGGGGTTGCCCCACGAGCAGTACTTC
>few|NA|TRBV2|TRBJ1-5
CASSLDSNQPQHF
TGTGCCAGCAGTTTGGACAGCAATCAGCCCCAGCATTTT
>NA|NA|TRBV11-3|TRBJ2-2
CASSGGGTNTGELFF
TGTGCCAGCTCCGGGGGCGGTACGAACACCGGGGAGCTGTTTTTT
>NA|TRBD1|TRBV7-9|TRBJ1-2
CASSAPTGLANYGYTF
TGTGCCAGCAGCGCGCCGACAGGGCTAGCTAACTATGGCTACACCTTC
>NA|NA|TRBV3-1/TRBV3-2|TRBJ2-7
CASSQLGPLTIFRGSYEQYF
TGTGCCAGCAGCCAACTCGGACCGCTTACGATATTTCGTGGCTCCTACGAGCAGTACTTC
>NA|TRBD1|TRBV7-9|TRBJ1-1
CASSWIGQGEAFF
TGTGCCAGCAGCTGGATAGGACAGGGTGAAGCTTTCTTT
>NA|NA|TRBV7-2|TRBJ1-5
CASSLFAGANQPQHF
TGTGCCAGCAGCTTATTCGCAGGGGCCAATCAGCCCCAGCATTTT
>NA|NA|TRBV10-3|TRBJ1-2
CAISDPRRGDGYTF
TGTGCCATCAGTGATCCGAGGAGGGGGGATGGCTACACCTTC
>NA|NA|TRBV19|TRBJ1-1
CASSIAGGVQMEAFF
TGTGCCAGTAGTATCGCGGGGGGGGTCCAGATGGAAGCTTTCTTT
>NA|NA|TRBV6-5|TRBJ1-4
CASSLDRGPEKLFF
TGTGCCAGCAGTCTGGACAGAGGCCCTGAAAAACTGTTTTTT
>NA|TRBD2|TRBV27|TRBJ2-7
CASSIAGPYEQYF
TGTGCCAGCAGCATAGCGGGTCCCTACGAGCAGTACTTC
>NA|NA|TRBV6-1|TRBJ2-1
CASSSPGGEQFF
TGTGCCAGCAGTTCGCCGGGCGGTGAGCAGTTCTTC
>NA|TRBD2|TRBV9|TRBJ2-3
CASSVSSGGADTQYF
TGTGCCAGCAGCGTATCTAGCGGGGGGGCGGATACGCAGTATTTT
>once|NA|TRBV6-5|TRBJ2-7
CASRAASSWSYEQYF
TGTGCCAGTAGGGCGGCGTCTAGCTGGTCCTACGAGCAGTACTTC
>NA|NA|TRBV7-2|TRBJ1-5
CASSQDRLGQPQHF
TGTGCCAGCAGCCAAGATAGACTGGGCCAGCCCCAGCATTTT
>NA|NA|TRBV19|TRBJ2-1
CASSIDYQAYNEQFF
TGTGCCAGTAGTATTGACTACCAAGCTTACAATGAGCAGTTCTTC
>NA|NA|TRBV11-2|TRBJ1-4
CASSLVHEKLFF
TGTGCCAGCAGCTTAGTCCACGAAAAACTGTTTTTT
>few|NA|TRBV7-9|TRBJ2-5
CASSLTWGETQYF
TGTGCCAGCAGCCTGACCTGGGGAGAGACCCAGTACTTC
>NA|NA|TRBV7-2|TRBJ2-6
CASSDYQGANVLTF
TGTGCCAGCAGCGACTACCAGGGGGCCAACGTCCTGACTTTC
>NA|NA|TRBV7-3|TRBJ2-5
CASSLRGEETQYF
TGTGCCAGCAGCTTAAGAGGGGAAGAGACCCAGTACTTC
>NA|NA|TRBV5-1|TRBJ2-3
CASSLLASNTDTQYF
TGCGCCAGCAGCTTACTAGCTTCTAACACAGATACGCAGTATTTT
>NA|TRBD2|TRBV19|TRBJ2-1
CASSIQTSREQFF
TGTGCCAGTAGTATCCAGACTAGCCGTGAGCAGTTCTTC
>once|TRBD1|TRBV3-1/TRBV3-2|TRBJ2-7
CASSQEQGVDEQYF
TGTGCCAGCAGCCAAGAACAGGGGGTTGACGAGCAGTACTTC
>NA|TRBD1|TRBV5-5|TRBJ2-2
CASSFDRGRNTGELFF
TGTGCCAGCAGCTTCGACAGGGGGCGGAACACCGGGGAGCTGTTTTTT
>NA|TRBD1|TRBV2|TRBJ2-7
CASLRDSYYEQYF
TGTGCCAGTCTTCGGGACAGTTACTACGAGCAGTACTTC